The T cell receptor beta chain described here comes from a study of shared clonotypes between healthy human individuals. Study findings and constraints: Rarefaction demonstrated incomplete sorted-subset sequencing despite large depth. Among the subsets, naive ones generally showed larger estimated richness than memory ones. Roughly 5% of naive CD4 clonotypes were shared across four donors.

This CDR3 spans 14 amino acids. V lost 10 bases and J 6 bases, leaving 16 bases between the germline ends. CDR1 is MNHEY and CDR2 is SVGAGI in the germline V gene. To note about this clone: The antigen is not known.

Assay runs were performed at deep level. Produced via immunoSEQ multiplex PCR; TCRdb's table is partial and in-frame only. The sample lists about 1 million clones; approximately 70% were seen once. V and J are TRBV6-5 and TRBJ1-6, with D maybe TRBD1 (6 bases). This sequence was found in a young man in good health. The sequencing input was memory CD4+ T cells sorted from blood. The sample's subset: CD45RA-negative fraction. CDR3 residues: CATARTDTNSPLHF. CDR3 in DNA: TGTGCCACCGCCCGGACAGACACTAATTCACCCCTCCACTTT.